The clone carrying this T cell receptor beta chain was recorded a few times. Its target is unknown. The sample originates from a study of cytomegalovirus exposure and HLA in healthy donors. Study-wide background: An analysis done earlier identified some 120 million unique TCR beta sequences from 200 million or so T cells.

Germline CDR1 SEHNR, CDR2 FQNEAQ (reference sequence). This CDR3 region has 14 residues. V lost 7 bases to trimming and J lost 0 bases, with 13 bases between them. General study results and limits: A later analysis associated approximately 17,000 TCR beta sequences with HLA alleles at a 0.05 false discovery rate.

PCR was performed using 60 Vbeta and 13 Jbeta primers. The repertoire was sequenced with immunoSEQ multiplex PCR; TCRdb's copy has only in-frame clones and lacks some. The sample has 140,000 to 150,000 clones, about 80% seen once. Sequencing input: PBMCs. The rearrangement joins TRBV7-9 to TRBJ2-7; tentatively, D is TRBD1 (6 bases). The sequence derives from a man in his forties in good health and CMV-seronegative. CDR3 protein: CASTTDRSSYEQYF. The CDR3 nucleotides read TGTGCCAGCACCACCGACAGGAGCTCCTACGAGCAGTACTTC. Variable domain in full (rest from reference TRBV7-9 and TRBJ2-7): DTGVSQNPRHKITKRGQNVTFRCDPISEHNRLYWYRQTLGQGPEFLTYFQNEAQLEKSRLLSDRFSAERPKGSFSTLEIQRTEQGDSAMYLCASTTDRSSYEQYFGPGTRLTVT.